Following are 30 T cell receptor beta chains from one sample sequenced in a study of metastatic and nonmetastatic thyroid tumors. All patients reached thyroid surgery having received no treatment beforehand. TCRdb reassembled clones from the PCR reads with MiXCR. Among approximately 90,000 clones listed, roughly an eighth were seen once. The specimen sequenced was blood. These receptors were obtained from a female donor with papillary thyroid cancer or a benign thyroid nodule (not recorded which). Some clones in this sample may be carry-over from other donors' samples.

This clone was counted at least ten times. This chain links TRBV7-9 with TRBJ2-3; D call uncertain. Germline CDR1 is SEHNR and CDR2 is FQNEAQ (reference sequence). This CDR3 is built from 12 residues. V lost 5 bases to trimming and J lost 6 bases, with 9 bases between them. The CDR3 sequence: CASSTDADTQYF. In DNA, the CDR3 is TGTGCCAGCAGCACGGACGCGGATACGCAGTATTTT.

In this sample, this clone turned up many times. This rearrangement joins TRBV9 to TRBJ2-3, with D uncertain. The CDR3 runs 14 residues. Germline V lookup: CDR1 SGDLS, CDR2 YYNGEE. The germline V and J ends were trimmed by 1 base and 2 bases, with 8 bases remaining between them. The CDR3 DNA sequence: TGTGCCAGCAGCGTACAAACAGCCACAGATACGCAGTATTTT. Protein: CASSVQTATDTQYF.

The chain is built from TRBV4-1 and TRBJ1-4, with 7 bases identical to TRBD1. Germline V gives CDR1 MGHRA, CDR2 YSYEKL. This CDR3 is built from 16 residues. V shed 0 bases and J 10 bases; nucleotides not matched to a gene: 11. This chain's CDR3 is CASSQESVIGGGKLFF. Here the CDR3 DNA reads TGCGCCAGCAGCCAAGAATCCGTGATAGGGGGCGGAAAACTGTTTTTT.

This clone was recorded many times. V usage is TRBV20-1 and J usage is TRBJ2-1; unclear D gene. Per germline, CDR1 DFQATT and CDR2 SNEGSKA (reference sequence). The ends were cut back, 3 bases at V and 5 bases at J, with 11 bases in the middle. The CDR3 length is 13 residues. CDR3 protein: CSASPPPNNEQFF. The CDR3 coding sequence is TGCAGTGCTAGCCCACCTCCGAACAATGAGCAGTTCTTC.

This clone has ten or more counts. The chain uses TRBV4-1 and TRBJ1-6; D is unclear. V was trimmed by 5 bases and J by 14 bases, leaving 16 bases between them. This CDR3 has 13 amino acids. In germline, CDR1 is MGHRA, CDR2 YSYEKL. The CDR3 is CASSFHSDGALHF. The CDR3 DNA follows: TGCGCCAGCAGCTTCCATTCGGACGGAGCCCTCCACTTT.

This clone appeared many times. The chain carries TRBV6-4 and TRBJ2-3; 8 nucleotides agree with TRBD2. Trimming at V came to 0 bases and at J to 7 bases, leaving 15 bases not matched to a gene. Germline assignment: CDR1 MRHNA and CDR2 SNTAGT. The CDR3 has 18 amino acids. CDR3 bases: TGTGCCAGCAGTGACTCGAGTACCCCAGCGGGAGCGATAAATACGCAGTATTTT. This encodes CASSDSSTPAGAINTQYF.

In this sample, this clone turned up many times. This chain connects TRBV7-3 to TRBJ2-3; 8 bases fit TRBD2. V lost 2 bases to trimming and J lost 3 bases; unmatched junction nucleotides: 7. The germline CDR1 and CDR2 sequences are SGHTA and FQGTGA. The CDR3 has 16 residues. CDR3 amino acids: CASSLRGGRFTDTQYF. CDR3 bases: TGTGCCAGCAGCTTACGGGGCGGGAGGTTTACAGATACGCAGTATTTT.

This clone was observed once. This CDR3 is missing its conserved last phenylalanine or tryptophan, likely due to a read error. The rearrangement links TRBV20-1 to TRBJ2-1; 7 bases fit TRBD2. This CDR3 has 13 residues. Germline V gene sequence: CDR1 DFQATT, CDR2 SNEGSKA (reference sequence). V trimming: 4 bases; J trimming: 4 bases; junction bases outside the gene matches: 4. The CDR3: CSATGTTYNEQFS. The CDR3 nucleotides are TGCAGTGCTACAGGGACTACATACAATGAGCAGTTCTCC.

Ten or more counts support this clone. Additional DNA sequences in this sample encode the identical CDR3. The chain has TRBV7-2 and TRBJ1-5; D call uncertain. This CDR3 region has 13 residues. CDR1 and CDR2 from the germline V gene are SGHTA and FQGNSA. V was clipped by 2 bases and J by 0 bases, with 2 bases between them. CDR3 DNA sequence: TGTGCCAGCAGCTTAAGTAGCAATCAGCCCCAGCATTTT. This codes for CASSLSSNQPQHF.

The rearrangement uses TRBV5-1 and TRBJ2-1; 9 positions match TRBD2. The CDR3 spans 16 residues. Looked up from germline, CDR1 is SGHRS and CDR2 is YFSETQ. Germline trimming cut 0 bases from V and 6 bases from J; bases unmatched to any gene: 7. The CDR3 nucleotides read TGCGCCAGCAGCTTGGGAGCGGGAGGTCTGTTCAATGAGCAGTTCTTC. Translating it yields CASSLGAGGLFNEQFF.

This clone was seen many times. The chain carries TRBV2 and TRBJ1-5; perhaps TRBD1 as D (5 bases). The CDR3 has 12 residues. Germline V CDR1 and CDR2: SNHLY, FYNNEI. V shed 4 bases and J shed 5 bases, with 6 bases lying between them. CDR3 sequence: CASSGGDQPQHF. CDR3 DNA: TGTGCCAGCAGTGGAGGGGATCAGCCCCAGCATTTT.

This clone was counted at least ten times. The chain carries TRBV27 and TRBJ1-6; the match to TRBD1 covers 7 bases. CDR3 length: 14 residues. The ends lost 7 bases at V and 7 bases at J; junction bases unmatched: 7. Germline loops: CDR1 MNHEY, CDR2 SMNVEV (reference sequence). This chain's CDR3 is CASNVQGPNSPLHF. The CDR3 nucleotides are TGTGCCAGCAACGTACAGGGGCCGAATTCACCCCTCCACTTT.

This clone was found many times. The junction departs from the called germline gene at one end, perhaps through a read error. The sample has other DNA sequences that encode this CDR3 too. The V call is TRBV28, the J call TRBJ2-3; 14 bases fit TRBD2. The CDR3 is made up of 17 amino acids. The germline V gene encodes CDR1 MDHEN and CDR2 SYDVKM. The CDR3 sequence: CASSFGLAGGLTDTQYF. In DNA form, the CDR3 reads TGTGCCAGCAGTTTTGGACTAGCGGGAGGTCTCACAGATACGCAGTACTTT.

In this sample, this clone turned up a few times. This rearrangement joins TRBV15 to TRBJ1-3, with D unresolved. The CDR3 runs 15 residues. CDR1 and CDR2 (germline): LNHNV, YYDKDF (reference sequence). Trimming removed 1 base from V and 5 bases from J, with 12 bases in between. CDR3 in DNA: TGTGCCACCAGCAGAGTAGGAAGCAGTCGAAACACCATATATTTT. It codes for CATSRVGSSRNTIYF.

This clone was detected many times. V usage is TRBV5-1 and J usage is TRBJ2-1; 9 positions match TRBD2. With V trimmed by 4 bases and J by 5 bases, 4 bases remained unmatched. CDR1 is SGHRS and CDR2 is YFSETQ in the germline V gene. This CDR3 is built from 14 residues. The CDR3 region is CASSTSGLHNEQFF. As DNA, the CDR3 is TGCGCCAGCAGCACTAGCGGGCTACACAATGAGCAGTTCTTC.

As concerns this clone: This may be a read error: a much more frequent sequence differs by one nucleotide. Other DNA sequences of this sample code for an identical CDR3. The rearrangement joins TRBV3-1 to TRBJ2-1; D is perhaps TRBD1 or TRBD2 (5 bases each). Per germline, CDR1 LGHDT and CDR2 YNNKEL (reference sequence). This CDR3 region has 17 residues. The CDR3 sequence: CASGQESGWGRYNEQFF. CDR3 bases: TGTGCCAGCGGCCAAGAATCGGGTTGGGGACGATACAATGAGCAGTTCTTC.

V gene TRBV28 combines with J gene TRBJ2-5, with D possibly being TRBD2 (6 bases). Trimming pared 7 bases from V and 4 bases from J, leaving 28 bases between. Germline V gene sequence: CDR1 MDHEN, CDR2 SYDVKM. There are 18 residues in the CDR3. DNA for the CDR3: TGTGCCAGCACCTACTTGTACGGGCGGGACCGAAGTGGAGAGACCCAGTACTTC. This sequence encodes CASTYLYGRDRSGETQYF.

This clone was detected ten times or more. This sequence joins TRBV20-1 and TRBJ1-1; no reliable D call. With 3 bases removed from V and 3 bases from J, the gap between germline ends came to 8 bases. The CDR3 consists of 12 residues. The V gene's germline CDR1 is DFQATT and CDR2 SNEGSKA (reference sequence). In nucleotides, the CDR3 is TGCAGTGCTAGGAAGCCGGACACTGAAGCTTTCTTT. It encodes CSARKPDTEAFF.

In this sample, this clone turned up many times. The chain combines TRBV25-1 with TRBJ2-1; 9 bases line up with TRBD1. This CDR3 comprises 16 residues. The trim removed 2 bases at V and 7 bases at J, leaving 9 bases unmatched. Germline assignment: CDR1 MGHDK and CDR2 SYGVNS. In nucleotides, the CDR3 is TGTGCCAGCAGTGAAACAACAGGGGGCTACAGGAATGAGCAGTTCTTC. Its protein is CASSETTGGYRNEQFF.

This clone was seen many times. V gene TRBV3-1 combines with J gene TRBJ2-4; 9 bases match TRBD1. V gave up 4 bases and J gave up 9 bases; unmatched junction bases: 7. CDR1 and CDR2 (germline): LGHDT, YNNKEL (reference sequence). There are 14 residues in the CDR3. CDR3 residues: CASSLIGTGSIQYF. The CDR3 nucleotides are TGTGCCAGCAGCCTTATAGGGACAGGGTCCATTCAGTACTTC.

This clone was counted many times. The genes are TRBV7-2 and TRBJ2-1, with 7 positions matching TRBD1. Per the germline V gene, CDR1 is SGHTA and CDR2 is FQGNSA. The length of the CDR3 is 17 residues. V lost 2 bases and J lost 4; bases outside the gene matches: 11. Here the CDR3 DNA reads TGTGCCAGCAGCTTATCCCCGGCCGGGACAGCATACAATGAGCAGTTCTTC. It yields the protein CASSLSPAGTAYNEQFF.

The chain has TRBV13 and TRBJ1-4; 7 bases match TRBD1. V shed 7 bases and J 3 bases; nucleotides not matched to a gene: 14. The CDR3 runs 17 residues. From germline, CDR1 is PRHDT and CDR2 FYEKMQ (reference sequence). The CDR3 sequence: CASIPGRGQISNEKLFF. The CDR3 DNA reads as TGTGCCAGCATCCCTGGGAGGGGGCAAATTTCTAATGAAAAACTGTTTTTT.

The chain has TRBV24-1 and TRBJ2-1; 9 positions agree with TRBD1. Germline V gene sequence: CDR1 KGHDR, CDR2 SFDVKD. The CDR3 sequence is 22 residues long. V lost 0 bases and J lost 3; bases outside the gene matches: 20. The CDR3 spells CATSDLPQGARPGTHYYNEQFF. In nucleotides, the CDR3 is TGTGCCACCAGTGATTTGCCACAGGGGGCGCGACCCGGCACCCACTACTACAATGAGCAGTTCTTC.

This clone appeared a few times. A read error may be the cause here, since a much bigger clone is one base away. The V call is TRBV5-6, the J call TRBJ2-5; the D is unclear. V lost 1 base to trimming and J lost 5 bases, with 3 bases between them. Germline V gene lookup returns CDR1 SGHDT and CDR2 YYEEEE. The CDR3 extends over 11 amino acids. The CDR3 bases are TGTGCCAGCAGCTTGAGGGAGACCCAGTACTTC. Translating it yields CASSLRETQYF.

This clone has a count of ten or more. This rearrangement joins TRBV4-2 to TRBJ2-3, with D possibly being TRBD1 or TRBD2 (5 bases each). The CDR3 extends over 16 amino acids. V lost 0 bases, J lost 3 bases, and 13 bases lay in between. Germline CDR1 LGHNA, CDR2 YNFKEQ. The CDR3 bases are TGTGCCAGCAGCCAAGATCCTAGCTGGGGGACAGATACGCAGTATTTT. This gives the protein CASSQDPSWGTDTQYF.

This clone was recorded many times. The chain joins TRBV6-2 or TRBV6-3 to TRBJ2-1; 7 bases align to TRBD1. The junction had 6 bases not matched to a gene; V was cut back by 6 bases and J by 1 base. Germline CDR1 and CDR2: MNHEY and SVGEGT. The CDR3 has 15 residues. The CDR3 sequence is CASSSSGQSYNEQFF. The DNA of the CDR3 is TGTGCCAGCAGCTCCTCGGGACAGTCCTACAATGAGCAGTTCTTC.

This clone was counted many times. The chain combines TRBV7-3 with TRBJ2-1; 10 positions match TRBD2. The CDR3 length is 15 residues. Per the germline V gene, CDR1 is SGHTA and CDR2 is FQGTGA. V lost 2 bases, J lost 6 bases, and 4 bases stayed unmatched. The CDR3 nucleotides are TGTGCCAGCAGCTTATCTAGCGGGAGTATCAATGAGCAGTTCTTC. Amino acids: CASSLSSGSINEQFF.

This CDR3 reads CASSFKTFDTGELFF. CDR3 coding DNA: TGTGCCAGCAGTTTTAAGACATTCGACACCGGGGAGCTGTTTTTT. The V gene is TRBV12-3 or TRBV12-4, the J gene TRBJ2-2; no definite D call. Trimming stripped 3 bases from V and 3 bases from J, with 11 bases between. The CDR3 length is 15 residues.

The table lists this clone with many counts. The rearrangement links TRBV5-6 to TRBJ2-7, with D unresolved. This CDR3 spans 12 amino acids. Germline values: CDR1 SGHDT, CDR2 YYEEEE. The V and J ends lost 1 base and 5 bases respectively, with 7 bases between them. CDR3 loop: CASSLWLNEQYF. Written as DNA, the CDR3 is TGTGCCAGCAGCTTGTGGTTGAACGAGCAGTACTTC.

In this sample, this clone turned up many times. This chain joins TRBV28 and TRBJ2-3, with 8 positions matching TRBD1. Trimming removed 5 bases from V and 5 bases from J; junction bases left unmatched: 6. This CDR3 comprises 14 residues. Germline V gene data show CDR1 as MDHEN and CDR2 as SYDVKM. CDR3 DNA: TGTGCCAGCAGTAGACAGGGGCTTCTAGATACGCAGTATTTT. This translates into CASSRQGLLDTQYF. Full variable domain (rest looked up from reference TRBV28 and TRBJ2-3): DVKVTQSSRYLVKRTGEKVFLECVQDMDHENMFWYRQDPGLGLRLIYFSYDVKMKEKGDIPEGYSVSREKKERFSLILESASTNQTSMYLCASSRQGLLDTQYFGPGTRLTVL.